This section outlines one T cell receptor (beta chain) sequence together with its context. Its matching antigen is unknown. One entry per CDR3 protein results from TCRdb running MiXCR on the 5' RACE reads. The table records hundreds of thousands of distinct CDR3 sequences, about 19% of them present only once. The data were obtained in a study of T-cell memory formation after mild COVID-19. Points from the study as a whole: Contracting CD8+ clones were enriched in EMRA, CD4+ mainly in CM and EM. Memory from before infection featured some responding clones, which suggests cross-reactive memory joined.

V was pared by 4 bases and J by 7 bases, with 19 bases of the junction left unmatched. This CDR3 is 19 amino acids long. The germline CDR1 and CDR2 sequences are MGHRA and YSYEKL. The sequencing sample was made of PBMCs or a T cell subset sorted from them (not recorded which). This chain uses TRBV4-1 with TRBJ1-4, with 9 nucleotides matching TRBD1. This receptor was identified in an adult woman who had mild COVID-19 (a few samples of this study predate the infection). Cell type and time point are not known. The CDR3 coding sequence is TGCGCCAGCAGCCGCCTCCCGGGACAGGGCCCCCATACAGGTGAAAAACTGTTTTTT. It yields the protein CASSRLPGQGPHTGEKLFF.